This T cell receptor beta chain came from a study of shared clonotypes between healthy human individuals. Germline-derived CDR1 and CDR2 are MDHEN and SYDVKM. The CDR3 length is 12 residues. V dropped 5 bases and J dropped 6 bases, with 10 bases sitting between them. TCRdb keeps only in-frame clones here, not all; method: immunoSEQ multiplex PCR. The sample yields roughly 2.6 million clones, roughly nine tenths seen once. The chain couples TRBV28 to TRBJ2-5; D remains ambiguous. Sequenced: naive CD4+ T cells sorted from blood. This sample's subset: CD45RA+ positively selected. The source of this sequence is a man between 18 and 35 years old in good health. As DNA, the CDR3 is TGTGCCAGCAGTCAAATCAAAAAGACCCAGTACTTC. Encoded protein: CASSQIKKTQYF.